This T cell receptor beta chain was identified during a study of EBV T-cell therapy then PD-1 blockade in nasopharyngeal carcinoma. This CDR3 has 14 amino acids. V lost 4 bases to trimming and J lost 6 bases, with 13 bases between them. Germline lookup yields CDR1 SGHRS and CDR2 YFSETQ. About this clone itself: Its antigen is as yet unknown.

The protocol was immunoSEQ multiplex PCR, while the TCRdb copy is restricted to in-frame clones and leaves out a portion. The top ten hold roughly 30% of the sample, which has under 20,000 clones, 84% seen once. The treatment was: AdE1-LMPpoly-expanded autologous EBV-specific T-cell therapy followed by anti-PD-1 nivolumab. This chain uses TRBV5-1 with TRBJ2-2, with unresolved D. Sequenced here: CD8+ T cells from blood, sampled around day 35 from a patient whose treatment included autologous EBV-specific T cells and nivolumab. The source is a man aged 35-49 years with nasopharyngeal carcinoma. The CDR3 spells CASSLLFAPGELFF. CDR3 coding DNA: TGCGCCAGCAGCCTCCTATTCGCCCCCGGGGAGCTGTTTTTT.